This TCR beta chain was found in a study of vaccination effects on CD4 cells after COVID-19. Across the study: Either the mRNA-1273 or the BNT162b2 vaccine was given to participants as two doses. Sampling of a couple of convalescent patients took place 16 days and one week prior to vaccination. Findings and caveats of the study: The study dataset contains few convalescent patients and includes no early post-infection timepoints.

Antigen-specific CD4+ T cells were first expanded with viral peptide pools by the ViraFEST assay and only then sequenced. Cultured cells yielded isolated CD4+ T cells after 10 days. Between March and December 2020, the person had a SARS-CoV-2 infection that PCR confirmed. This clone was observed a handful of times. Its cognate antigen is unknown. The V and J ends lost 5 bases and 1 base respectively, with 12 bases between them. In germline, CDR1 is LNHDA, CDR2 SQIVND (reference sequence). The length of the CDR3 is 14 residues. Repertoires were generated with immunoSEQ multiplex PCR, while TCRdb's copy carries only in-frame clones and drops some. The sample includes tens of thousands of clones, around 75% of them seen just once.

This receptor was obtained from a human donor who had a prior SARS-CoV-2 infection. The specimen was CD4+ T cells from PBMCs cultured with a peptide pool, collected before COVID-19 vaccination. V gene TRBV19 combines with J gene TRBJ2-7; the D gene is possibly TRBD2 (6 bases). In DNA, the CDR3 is TGTGCCAGTAGTCCGGGACTCAAATCCTACGAGCAGTACTTC. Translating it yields CASSPGLKSYEQYF.